One and the same sample provided the 10 T cell receptor beta chains below, sequenced in a study of PD-1 blockade in classical Hodgkin lymphoma. Only in-frame clones appear in the TCRdb table, and some are missing; sequencing was by immunoSEQ multiplex PCR. Of under 70,000 clones in the sample, about 70% were seen once. Patients all relapsed after autologous stem cell transplantation, and there was variation in brentuximab vedotin exposure. Sequenced here: peripheral blood mononuclear cells (PBMCs), sampled before the second cycle of nivolumab. These receptor sequences come from a human donor with classical Hodgkin lymphoma.

This clone was picked up many times. The genes are TRBV4-1 and TRBJ2-3, with D perhaps TRBD2 (5 bases). V was cut by 3 bases and J by 0 bases, with 7 bases left in between. The CDR3 contains 14 residues. In germline, CDR1 is MGHRA, CDR2 YSYEKL. The CDR3 loop is CASSHRTSTDTQYF. The CDR3 nucleotides are TGCGCCAGCAGCCATCGGACTAGCACAGATACGCAGTATTTT.

On this clone: Other DNA sequences in the same sample also yield this CDR3. The chain combines TRBV5-1 with TRBJ1-2, with 8 bases matching TRBD1. The CDR3 has 13 amino acids. Germline loops: CDR1 SGHRS, CDR2 YFSETQ. The J segment lost 3 bases and the V segment lost 5 bases, leaving 3 bases of the junction unmatched. CDR3 bases: TGCGCCAGCAGTTCGACAGGGGACTATGGCTACACCTTC. Translation: CASSSTGDYGYTF.

The rearrangement links TRBV5-8 to TRBJ2-7; 10 bases line up with TRBD2. Germline V CDR1 and CDR2: SGHTS, YDEGEE. The trim removed 1 base at V and 5 bases at J, leaving 6 bases unmatched. CDR3 size: 15 residues. CDR3 nucleotide sequence: TGTGCCAGCAGCTTGAGGGGTCTAGCGGGAGACGAGCAGTACTTC. Translated: CASSLRGLAGDEQYF.

CDR3 nucleotide sequence: TGTGCCAGTAGAACCGGGACAGGGCCCTACAATGAGCAGTTCTTC. It translates to CASRTGTGPYNEQFF. The rearrangement uses TRBV19 and TRBJ2-1; 9 nucleotides agree with TRBD1. J gave up 2 bases and V 6 bases, and 5 bases lay outside the gene matches. Germline CDR1 is LNHDA and CDR2 is SQIVND (reference sequence). CDR3 size: 15 residues.

The V and J genes are TRBV2 and TRBJ2-3, with 8 bases that match TRBD2. This CDR3 comprises 19 residues. Germline CDR1 reads SNHLY; CDR2 reads FYNNEI. With V trimmed by 5 bases and J by 2 bases, 18 bases remained unmatched. The CDR3 loop is CASSPPRGGVERNTDTQYF. The DNA of the CDR3 is TGTGCCAGCAGTCCGCCACGGGGGGGGGTTGAACGGAACACAGATACGCAGTATTTT. Supplemented by reference TRBV2 and TRBJ2-3, the full variable domain reads EPEVTQTPSHQVTQMGQEVILRCVPISNHLYFYWYRQILGQKVEFLVSFYNNEISEKSEIFDDQFSVERPDGSNFTLKIRSTKLEDSAMYFCASSPPRGGVERNTDTQYFGPGTRLTVL.

The CDR3 reads CASSSRNTEAFF. The CDR3 DNA sequence: TGTGCCAGCAGTTCGAGAAACACTGAAGCTTTCTTT. V and J are TRBV27 and TRBJ1-1; D is unclear. V lost 4 bases to trimming and J lost 2 bases, with 5 bases between them. The CDR3 totals 12 residues. Germline V gene sequence: CDR1 MNHEY, CDR2 SMNVEV (reference sequence).

V and J are TRBV15 and TRBJ2-5; 7 nucleotides match TRBD1. The CDR3 loop spans 15 amino acids. CDR1 LNHNV and CDR2 YYDKDF come from the germline V gene (reference sequence). The trim removed 3 bases at V and 4 bases at J, leaving 8 bases unmatched. The CDR3 region is CATSSRDRVGETQYF. CDR3 nucleotides: TGTGCCACCAGCAGCCGGGACAGAGTAGGAGAGACCCAGTACTTC.

This clone was detected only once. This chain uses TRBV9 with TRBJ1-4, with a possible D match to TRBD1 (5 bases). Trimming stripped 3 bases from V and 6 bases from J, with 27 bases between. The CDR3 runs to 19 residues. Germline-derived CDR1 and CDR2 are SGDLS and YYNGEE. CDR3 in amino acids: CASSATLPCWGVSDEKLFF. In DNA, the CDR3 is TGTGCCAGCAGCGCGACTTTACCATGCTGGGGGGTTAGCGATGAAAAACTGTTTTTT.

The chain couples TRBV28 to TRBJ2-5; possible D gene TRBD1, 6 bases. CDR3 length: 18 residues. Germline V gene sequence: CDR1 MDHEN, CDR2 SYDVKM. V gave up 6 bases and J gave up 7 bases, with 30 bases separating them. The CDR3 here is CASSPWYSRTGRPGTQYF. The CDR3 nucleotides read TGTGCCAGCAGCCCTTGGTACTCGAGAACAGGGAGACCAGGGACCCAGTACTTC. Drawing the rest from reference TRBV28 and TRBJ2-5, the complete variable domain is DVKVTQSSRYLVKRTGEKVFLECVQDMDHENMFWYRQDPGLGLRLIYFSYDVKMKEKGDIPEGYSVSREKKERFSLILESASTNQTSMYLCASSPWYSRTGRPGTQYFGPGTRLLVL.

The V call is TRBV18, the J call TRBJ1-1, with D maybe TRBD1 (6 bases). Germline V lookup: CDR1 KGHSH, CDR2 LQKENI. The V end was cut by 4 bases, the J end by 4 bases, with 13 bases between. The CDR3 has 14 amino acids. The chain's CDR3 is CASSLGQRGTEAFF. DNA for the CDR3: TGTGCCAGCTCACTCGGACAGCGGGGCACTGAAGCTTTCTTT.